This TCR beta chain was documented in a study of T cells after yellow fever vaccination. Germline CDR1 is SEHNR and CDR2 is FQNEAQ (reference sequence). This CDR3 spans 12 amino acids. V lost 3 bases and J 7 bases, leaving 10 bases between the germline ends. TCRdb re-analysed the 5' RACE reads in MiXCR, keeping a single row per CDR3 protein. This repertoire shows about 340,000 distinct CDR3 sequences, around 3.9% found once; its top ten account for more than 20%. This material consisted of PBMCs, taken 5 days after the yellow fever booster vaccination. This clonotype was sampled from a man in his late teens or twenties who received the YFV17D yellow fever vaccine. The genes are TRBV7-9 and TRBJ2-7; TRBD1 is a possible D gene (5 bases). CDR3 sequence (DNA): TGTGCCAGCAGCTTGGGGCAGGTGGAGCAGTACTTC. Amino acid sequence: CASSLGQVEQYF.